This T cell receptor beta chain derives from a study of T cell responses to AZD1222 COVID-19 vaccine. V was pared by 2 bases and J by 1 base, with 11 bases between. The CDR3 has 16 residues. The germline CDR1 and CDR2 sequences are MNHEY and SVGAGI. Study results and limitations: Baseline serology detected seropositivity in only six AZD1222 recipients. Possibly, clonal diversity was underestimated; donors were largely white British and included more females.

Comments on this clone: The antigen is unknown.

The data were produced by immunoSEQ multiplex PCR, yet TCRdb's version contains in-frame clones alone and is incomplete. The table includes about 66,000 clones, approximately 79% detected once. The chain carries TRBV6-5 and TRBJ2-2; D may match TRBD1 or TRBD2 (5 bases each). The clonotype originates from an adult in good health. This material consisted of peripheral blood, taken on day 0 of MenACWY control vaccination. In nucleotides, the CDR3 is TGTGCCAGCAGTTACCTGGGGACGGGGAACACCGGGGAGCTGTTTTTT. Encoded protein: CASSYLGTGNTGELFF.